The present TCR beta chain was sequenced within a study of post-analysis software for immune sequencing data. Study background: Secondary progressive, relapsing-remitting and progressive-relapsing multiple sclerosis were among the included disease courses.

As concerns this clonotype: Its antigen remains unknown.

Unique molecular identifiers were carried by the TCR beta cDNA libraries. Once about 0.95 to 10 million T cells were used, about 510,000 cDNA molecules resulted. In TCRdb, the PCR reads were re-called with MiXCR into one record per CDR3 protein. The sample yields about 380,000 distinct CDR3 sequences, approximately 33% seen once. Findings and limits, study-wide: Controls showed significantly higher normalized Chao1 diversity than did multiple sclerosis patients.

Sequencing was performed on blood. The sequence derives from a girl between 5 and 17 years old with multiple sclerosis.

The CDR3 loop reads CASSEADGYNSPLHF. As DNA, the CDR3 is TGTGCCAGCAGTGAAGCGGACGGTTATAATTCACCCCTCCACTTT. The chain employs TRBV6-1 and TRBJ1-6, with D unresolved. This CDR3 is built from 15 residues. V was trimmed by 0 bases and J by 4 bases, leaving 7 bases between them. CDR1 is MNHNS and CDR2 is SASEGT in the germline V gene.